This T cell receptor beta chain was identified during a study of memory CD4+ T cells and cytomegalovirus serostatus. TCRdb's table, derived via immunoSEQ multiplex PCR, lists solely in-frame clones and lacks some. The sample yields about 41,000 clones, around 75% seen once. In the case of this clone: Other DNA sequences in the sample encode the same CDR3.

Single viable CD3+CD4+CD8-CD45RO+ cells were sorted as the memory CD4+ T cells. Germline CDR1 MNHEY, CDR2 SVGAGI. CDR3 size: 16 residues. Trimming removed 4 bases from V and 0 bases from J; junction bases left unmatched: 5. V and J are TRBV6-5 and TRBJ1-5, with 8 nucleotides matching TRBD1. Sequenced: memory CD4+ T cells from blood. The TCR sequence derives from an adult in good health and CMV-seronegative. Written as DNA, the CDR3 is TGTGCCAGCAGTTCCCCAGGGGGCTATAGCAATCAGCCCCAGCATTTT. Protein: CASSSPGGYSNQPQHF.